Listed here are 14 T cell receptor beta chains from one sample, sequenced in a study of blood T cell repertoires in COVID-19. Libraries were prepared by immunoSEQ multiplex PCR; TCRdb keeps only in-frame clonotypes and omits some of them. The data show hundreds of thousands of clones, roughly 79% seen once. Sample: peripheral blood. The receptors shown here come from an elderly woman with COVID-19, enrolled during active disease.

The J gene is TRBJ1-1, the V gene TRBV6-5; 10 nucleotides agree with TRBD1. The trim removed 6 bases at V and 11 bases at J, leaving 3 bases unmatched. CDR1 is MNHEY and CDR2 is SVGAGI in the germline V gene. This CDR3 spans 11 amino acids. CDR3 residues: CASSSDRGAFF. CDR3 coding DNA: TGTGCCAGCAGCTCGGACAGGGGGGCTTTCTTT.

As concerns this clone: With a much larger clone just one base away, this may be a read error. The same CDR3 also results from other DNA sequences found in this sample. The CDR3 protein is CASSPDRGNTEAFF. CDR3 in DNA: TGTGCCAGCAGCCCAGACAGGGGGAACACTGAAGCTTTCTTT. The chain carries TRBV7-3 and TRBJ1-1; 8 bases fit TRBD1. The CDR3 contains 14 residues. Trimming cost V 5 bases and J 1 base; bases outside gene matches: 3. Germline CDR1 is SGHTA and CDR2 is FQGTGA.

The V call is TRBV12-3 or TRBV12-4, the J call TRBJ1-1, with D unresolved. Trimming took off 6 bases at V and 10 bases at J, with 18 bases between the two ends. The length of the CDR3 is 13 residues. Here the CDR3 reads CASSEPGPQRAFF. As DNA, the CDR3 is TGTGCCAGCAGCGAACCGGGTCCCCAAAGAGCTTTCTTT.

The CDR3 sequence is CASSRYTESNQPQHF. The DNA of the CDR3 is TGTGCCAGCAGCAGATATACAGAGAGCAATCAGCCCCAGCATTTT. V is TRBV13 and J is TRBJ1-5; D is unclear. Looked up from germline, CDR1 is PRHDT and CDR2 is FYEKMQ (reference sequence). The CDR3 totals 15 residues. Trimming left V 5 bases short and J 1 base short, with 12 bases between.

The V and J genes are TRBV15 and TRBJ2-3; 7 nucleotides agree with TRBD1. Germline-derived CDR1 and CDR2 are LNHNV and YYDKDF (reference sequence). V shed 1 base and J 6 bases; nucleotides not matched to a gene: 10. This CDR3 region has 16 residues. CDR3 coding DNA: TGTGCCACCAGCAGAGGAGGGGGCCACCAGGGGGATACGCAGTATTTT. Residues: CATSRGGGHQGDTQYF.

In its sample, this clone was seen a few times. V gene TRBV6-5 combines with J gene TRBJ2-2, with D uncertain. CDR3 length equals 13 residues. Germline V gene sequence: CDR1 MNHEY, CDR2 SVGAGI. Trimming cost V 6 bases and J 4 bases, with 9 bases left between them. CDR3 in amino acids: CASRLSITGELFF. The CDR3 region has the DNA TGTGCCAGCAGACTTTCCATCACCGGGGAGCTGTTTTTT.

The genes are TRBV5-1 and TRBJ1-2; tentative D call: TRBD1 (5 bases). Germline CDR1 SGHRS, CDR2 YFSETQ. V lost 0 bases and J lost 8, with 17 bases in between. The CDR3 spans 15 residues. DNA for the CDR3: TGCGCCAGCAGCTTGGATCGGGGCGAAGGAGGGGGCTACACCTTC. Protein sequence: CASSLDRGEGGGYTF.

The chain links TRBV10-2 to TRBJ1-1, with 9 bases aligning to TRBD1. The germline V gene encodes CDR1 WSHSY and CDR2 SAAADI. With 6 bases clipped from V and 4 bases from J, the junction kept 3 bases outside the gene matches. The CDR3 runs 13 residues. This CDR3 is CASRQDRGTEAFF. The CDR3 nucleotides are TGCGCCAGCAGGCAGGACAGGGGCACTGAAGCTTTCTTT.

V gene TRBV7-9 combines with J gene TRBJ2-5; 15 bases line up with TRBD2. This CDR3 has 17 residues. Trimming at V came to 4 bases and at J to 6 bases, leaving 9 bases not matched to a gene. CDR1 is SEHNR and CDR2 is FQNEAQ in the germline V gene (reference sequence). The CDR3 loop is CASSSGLAGGQSKTQYF. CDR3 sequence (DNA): TGTGCCAGCAGCTCCGGACTAGCGGGGGGGCAGTCGAAGACCCAGTACTTC. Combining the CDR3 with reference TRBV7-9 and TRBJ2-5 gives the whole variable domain DTGVSQNPRHKITKRGQNVTFRCDPISEHNRLYWYRQTLGQGPEFLTYFQNEAQLEKSRLLSDRFSAERPKGSFSTLEIQRTEQGDSAMYLCASSSGLAGGQSKTQYFGPGTRLLVL.

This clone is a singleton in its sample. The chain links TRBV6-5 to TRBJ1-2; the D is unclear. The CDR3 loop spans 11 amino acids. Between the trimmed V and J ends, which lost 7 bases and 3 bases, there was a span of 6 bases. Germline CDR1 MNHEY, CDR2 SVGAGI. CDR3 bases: TGTGCCAGCAAACGAGACTATGGCTACACCTTC. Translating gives CASKRDYGYTF.

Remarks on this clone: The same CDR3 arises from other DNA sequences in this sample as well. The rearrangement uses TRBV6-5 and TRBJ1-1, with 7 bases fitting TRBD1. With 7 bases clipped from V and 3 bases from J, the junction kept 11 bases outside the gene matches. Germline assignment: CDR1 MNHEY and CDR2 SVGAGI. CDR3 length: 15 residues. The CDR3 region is CASTSLDRPYTEAFF. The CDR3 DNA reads TGTGCCAGCACCTCTTTGGACAGGCCGTACACTGAAGCTTTCTTT.

The CDR3 spells CASTRDSSSQFF. CDR3 DNA: TGTGCCAGCACCCGGGACTCGTCCAGCCAGTTCTTC. The chain uses TRBV2 and TRBJ2-1; maybe TRBD2 (6 bases). CDR3 length: 12 residues. Trimming cost V 7 bases and J 13 bases, with 17 bases left between them. From germline, CDR1 is SNHLY and CDR2 FYNNEI.

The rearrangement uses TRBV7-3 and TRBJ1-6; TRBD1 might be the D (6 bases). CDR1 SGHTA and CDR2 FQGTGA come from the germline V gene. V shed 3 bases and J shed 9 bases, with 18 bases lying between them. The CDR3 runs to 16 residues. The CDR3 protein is CASSFGGRGVGSPLHF. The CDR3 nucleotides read TGTGCCAGCAGCTTTGGGGGCAGGGGAGTAGGTTCACCCCTCCACTTT.

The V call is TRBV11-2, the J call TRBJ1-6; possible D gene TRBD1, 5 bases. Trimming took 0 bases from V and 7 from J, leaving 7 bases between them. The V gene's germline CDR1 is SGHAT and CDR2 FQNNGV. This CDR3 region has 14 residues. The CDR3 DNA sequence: TGTGCCAGCAGCTTAGATCGGGGGAATTCACCCCTCCACTTT. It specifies CASSLDRGNSPLHF. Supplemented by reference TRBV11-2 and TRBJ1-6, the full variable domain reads EAGVAQSPRYKIIEKRQSVAFWCNPISGHATLYWYQQILGQGPKLLIQFQNNGVVDDSQLPKDRFSAERLKGVDSTLKIQPAKLEDSAVYLCASSLDRGNSPLHFGNGTRLTVT.